Each of the 23 T cell receptor beta chains below was sequenced from the same sample in a study of shared clonotypes between healthy human individuals. Some clones are missing from TCRdb's copy, which holds only in-frame ones; the method was immunoSEQ multiplex PCR. There are 2 million to 2.5 million clones in the sample; approximately 95% occur only once, and 0.35% to 0.45% lies in the top ten. The sample comprised naive CD4+ T cells from PBMCs. Subset specified: CD45RA+ positively selected. The source of these receptors is a man aged 18 to 30 in good health. Some clones in this sample may be carry-over from other donors' samples.

This chain joins TRBV27 and TRBJ2-5, with 8 bases aligning to TRBD1. The CDR3 runs to 15 residues. CDR1 is MNHEY and CDR2 is SMNVEV in the germline V gene (reference sequence). Trimming at V came to 5 bases and at J to 4 bases, leaving 9 bases not matched to a gene. DNA for the CDR3: TGTGCCAGCAGTATAAGCAGGGGGCGCGTAGAGACCCAGTACTTC. This encodes CASSISRGRVETQYF.

The J gene is TRBJ1-4, the V gene TRBV7-8; 7 bases agree with TRBD1. J gave up 1 base and V 5 bases, and 7 bases lay outside the gene matches. CDR3 length equals 16 residues. Germline CDR1 and CDR2: SGHVS and FQNEAQ. DNA of the CDR3: TGTGCCAGCAGCCCTAGGGACAGCCGAACTAATGAAAAACTGTTTTTT. Translating gives CASSPRDSRTNEKLFF.

The chain links TRBV4-3 to TRBJ2-3, with TRBD1 as a possible D gene (6 bases). Germline lookup yields CDR1 LGHNA and CDR2 YSLEER. The CDR3 sequence is 17 residues long. V lost 2 bases, J lost 0 bases, and 15 bases lay in between. For the CDR3, the DNA is TGCGCCAGCAGCCAATCCTCCGGGACAAGTAGCACAGATACGCAGTATTTT. It is translated as CASSQSSGTSSTDTQYF.

The chain recombines TRBV28 with TRBJ1-3; 7 bases map to TRBD1. V lost 8 bases and J lost 0; bases outside the gene matches: 7. The CDR3 consists of 15 residues. In germline, CDR1 is MDHEN, CDR2 SYDVKM. The CDR3 region is CASLSGTVSGNTIYF. Written as DNA, the CDR3 is TGTGCCAGCCTCTCCGGGACAGTCTCTGGAAACACCATATATTTT.

The chain carries TRBV5-1 and TRBJ2-2, with a weak D call TRBD1 (6 bases). The V gene's germline CDR1 is SGHRS and CDR2 YFSETQ. V shed 5 bases and J shed 0 bases, with 8 bases lying between them. This CDR3 contains 14 residues. The CDR3 DNA reads TGCGCCAGCAGGGGGGCTGCGAACACCGGGGAGCTGTTTTTT. Its translation is CASRGAANTGELFF. Drawing the rest from reference TRBV5-1 and TRBJ2-2, the complete variable domain is KAGVTQTPRYLIKTRGQQVTLSCSPISGHRSVSWYQQTPGQGLQFLFEYFSETQRNKGNFPGRFSGRQFSNSRSEMNVSTLELGDSALYLCASRGAANTGELFFGEGSRLTVL.

The chain carries TRBV7-2 and TRBJ2-7; no clear D. Between the trimmed V and J ends, which lost 1 base and 5 bases, there was a span of 6 bases. This CDR3 is built from 12 residues. Germline CDR1 is SGHTA and CDR2 is FQGNSA. The CDR3 DNA reads as TGTGCCAGCAGCTTAGTTAGACACGAGCAGTACTTC. Translated, it gives CASSLVRHEQYF.

The chain has TRBV29-1 and TRBJ2-5; 7 positions agree with TRBD2. Germline CDR1 is SQVTM and CDR2 is ANQGSEA. CDR3 length equals 13 residues. The V and J ends lost 6 bases and 5 bases, in that order; junction bases with no gene match: 9. CDR3: CSVGLVLVETQYF. The CDR3 coding sequence is TGCAGCGTCGGACTAGTCTTGGTGGAGACCCAGTACTTC.

The V and J genes are TRBV7-9 and TRBJ2-7; no clear D. The CDR3 consists of 15 residues. The germline V gene has CDR1 SEHNR and CDR2 FQNEAQ (reference sequence). Trimming took off 4 bases at V and 0 bases at J, with 13 bases between the two ends. CDR3 nucleotides: TGTGCCAGCAGCTCCCACAGCTCCCCCTCCTACGAGCAGTACTTC. This sequence encodes CASSSHSSPSYEQYF.

In this sample, this clone turned up once. V is TRBV7-8 and J is TRBJ1-4; the D is unclear. CDR3 length equals 15 residues. Trimming took 3 bases from V and 0 from J, leaving 8 bases between them. Germline values: CDR1 SGHVS, CDR2 FQNEAQ. The CDR3 DNA follows: TGTGCCAGCAGCTTTGACCGGGCAACTAATGAAAAACTGTTTTTT. It codes for CASSFDRATNEKLFF.

The chain uses TRBV6-5 and TRBJ1-1; D is unresolved. V lost 0 bases to trimming and J lost 4 bases, with 9 bases between them. CDR1 and CDR2 from the germline V gene are MNHEY and SVGAGI. This CDR3 is built from 14 residues. In DNA form, the CDR3 reads TGTGCCAGCAGTTACTCGGGTGGAGCCACTGAAGCTTTCTTT. Protein: CASSYSGGATEAFF.

Points on this clone: Within the sample, other DNA sequences also encode this same CDR3. This chain links TRBV7-9 with TRBJ2-1; D perhaps matches TRBD1 (6 bases). Looked up from germline, CDR1 is SEHNR and CDR2 is FQNEAQ (reference sequence). Trimming cost V 1 base and J 0 bases, with 7 bases left between them. This CDR3 comprises 15 residues. Written as DNA, the CDR3 is TGTGCCAGCAGCTTAGGAGGGGGCTCCTACAATGAGCAGTTCTTC. Translation gives CASSLGGGSYNEQFF.

The chain carries TRBV5-6 and TRBJ1-2; TRBD1 agrees at 8 bases. The length of the CDR3 is 13 residues. The V gene end was trimmed by 4 bases and the J gene end by 6 bases; junction bases not matched to a gene: 5. Germline lookup yields CDR1 SGHDT and CDR2 YYEEEE. The CDR3 loop reads CASSPDRANGYTF. The DNA of the CDR3 is TGTGCCAGCAGCCCGGACAGGGCCAATGGCTACACCTTC.

The V gene is TRBV2, the J gene TRBJ1-4; D may be TRBD1 (5 bases). This CDR3 is built from 14 residues. Trimming took off 6 bases at V and 4 bases at J, with 12 bases between the two ends. Germline CDR1 SNHLY, CDR2 FYNNEI. In DNA, the CDR3 is TGTGCCAGCAGACCCGGGACGGTTAATGAAAAACTGTTTTTT. Translated, it gives CASRPGTVNEKLFF.

J is TRBJ2-3 and V is TRBV7-9; 8 bases line up with TRBD2. After removal of 2 bases from V and 3 bases from J, the junction contained 4 bases not matched to a gene. CDR1 is SEHNR, CDR2 FQNEAQ, per germline (reference sequence). The CDR3 has 15 amino acids. As DNA, the CDR3 is TGTGCCAGCAGCTTATCCGCGGGGGGAACAGATACGCAGTATTTT. This encodes CASSLSAGGTDTQYF.

The chain combines TRBV5-1 with TRBJ2-1, with 12 bases that match TRBD2. CDR1 is SGHRS and CDR2 is YFSETQ in the germline V gene. The CDR3 is 15 residues long. The junction had 5 bases not matched to a gene; V was cut back by 1 base and J by 9 bases. The CDR3 bases are TGCGCCAGCAGCTTGAGGACTAGCGGGATCCGTGAGCAGTTCTTC. Translated, it gives CASSLRTSGIREQFF.

V and J are TRBV4-2 and TRBJ2-1; 14 bases line up with TRBD2. Trimming at V came to 0 bases and at J to 9 bases, leaving 10 bases not matched to a gene. This CDR3 is built from 18 residues. CDR1 is LGHNA and CDR2 is YNFKEQ in the germline V gene. The CDR3 protein is CASSQETGLAGVWGEQFF. CDR3 nucleotides: TGTGCCAGCAGCCAAGAGACGGGACTAGCGGGAGTGTGGGGTGAGCAGTTCTTC.

The CDR3 nucleotides are TGCAGCGCAGTCGTGGGACTAGCGGGAGTTCAGTCCTACAATGAGCAGTTCTTC. It is translated as CSAVVGLAGVQSYNEQFF. The rearrangement joins TRBV29-1 to TRBJ2-1; 14 bases are a match to TRBD2. J lost 1 base, V lost 7 bases, and 12 bases had no gene match. CDR1 is SQVTM, CDR2 ANQGSEA, per germline. The CDR3 extends over 18 amino acids.

The table lists this clone with a few counts. This rearrangement joins TRBV28 to TRBJ1-1, with TRBD1 identical over 8 bases. The CDR3 length is 12 residues. Trimming at V came to 6 bases and at J to 9 bases, leaving 6 bases not matched to a gene. Germline lookup yields CDR1 MDHEN and CDR2 SYDVKM. CDR3 bases: TGTGCCAGCAGCCTAGACAGGGGACAAGCTTTCTTT. Protein sequence: CASSLDRGQAFF.

The chain links TRBV14 to TRBJ1-2, with a weak D call TRBD1 (5 bases). V shed 2 bases and J shed 2 bases, with 6 bases lying between them. The germline V gene has CDR1 SGHDN and CDR2 FVKESK. CDR3 length equals 13 residues. The CDR3 loop is CASSQWDNYGYTF. The CDR3 coding sequence is TGTGCCAGCAGCCAATGGGACAACTATGGCTACACCTTC.

The chain is built from TRBV18 and TRBJ2-7; no firm D call. The germline V and J ends were trimmed by 6 bases and 9 bases, with 21 bases remaining between them. The CDR3 totals 14 residues. Germline-derived CDR1 and CDR2 are KGHSH and LQKENI. CDR3 residues: CASSPSRAVMRQYF. The CDR3 nucleotides are TGTGCCAGCTCCCCCTCACGGGCCGTCATGCGGCAGTACTTC.

This chain uses TRBV5-1 with TRBJ1-1; D possibly corresponds to TRBD1 (5 bases). Germline CDR1 SGHRS, CDR2 YFSETQ. CDR3 size: 16 residues. V was cut by 1 base and J by 6 bases, with 19 bases left in between. This CDR3 reads CASSLRAGPQPAEAFF. CDR3 coding DNA: TGCGCCAGCAGCTTGAGGGCAGGGCCCCAACCCGCTGAAGCTTTCTTT.

The rearrangement joins TRBV5-1 to TRBJ2-3, with 7 bases identical to TRBD1. The V gene end was trimmed by 7 bases and the J gene end by 2 bases; junction bases not matched to a gene: 7. The CDR3 contains 14 residues. The V gene's germline CDR1 is SGHRS and CDR2 YFSETQ. The CDR3 region is CASSRDRVTDTQYF. The CDR3 bases are TGCGCCAGCTCCAGAGACAGGGTCACAGATACGCAGTATTTT. The variable domain in full, with the rest retrieved from reference TRBV5-1 and TRBJ2-3, is KAGVTQTPRYLIKTRGQQVTLSCSPISGHRSVSWYQQTPGQGLQFLFEYFSETQRNKGNFPGRFSGRQFSNSRSEMNVSTLELGDSALYLCASSRDRVTDTQYFGPGTRLTVL.

CDR3 coding DNA: TGTGCCAGCAAAGGGTGGCGGGGGTACACTGAAGCTTTCTTT. This encodes CASKGWRGYTEAFF. The gene calls are TRBV6-4 and TRBJ1-1; D perhaps matches TRBD1 (5 bases). The germline CDR1 and CDR2 sequences are MRHNA and SNTAGT. CDR3 size: 14 residues. V was trimmed by 7 bases and J by 3 bases, leaving 15 bases between them.